The 13 T cell receptor beta chains reported below all come from one sample, sequenced in a study of cytomegalovirus exposure and HLA in healthy donors (dated by TCRdb to the late 2010s). Receptor amplification or capture employed the immunoSEQ multiplex PCR assay. A mixture of 60 forward primers for TCR Vbeta segments and 13 reverse primers for TCR Jbeta segments was used in the multiplex PCR. TCRdb carries this immuneACCESS record with in-frame sequences only. Its versions omit some clonotypes, under half of them owing to an unresolved V gene in the studies checked, with the rest unexplained. The sample has 90,000 to 150,000 clones on record, about 73% of them singletons. The ten largest make up approximately 3.5% of the sample. Sequenced input: PBMCs. The receptors here all came from a woman aged 30 to 39 in good health and CMV-seropositive.

The V call is TRBV28, the J call TRBJ1-5; D remains unclear. CDR3 length: 15 residues. Germline-derived CDR1 and CDR2 are MDHEN and SYDVKM. Trimming took off 2 bases at V and 3 bases at J, with 11 bases between the two ends. In nucleotides, the CDR3 is TGTGCCAGCAGTTTAGGGCAGGCTTTCAATCAGCCCCAGCATTTT. It yields the protein CASSLGQAFNQPQHF.

This clone was seen once. J is TRBJ1-4 and V is TRBV6-1, with unresolved D. V was clipped by 2 bases and J by 10 bases, with 11 bases between them. The CDR3 covers 13 residues. Germline loops: CDR1 MNHNS, CDR2 SASEGT. CDR3 bases: TGTGCCAGCAGTGAATTGACATCCGGAAAACTGTTTTTT. Amino acid sequence: CASSELTSGKLFF.

The CDR3 is CASSIAGTGNGETQYF. CDR3 in DNA: TGTGCCAGTAGTATAGCCGGGACAGGGAATGGAGAGACCCAGTACTTC. This sequence joins TRBV19 and TRBJ2-5; 9 bases fit TRBD1. Unmatched junction bases numbered 7, after V lost 1 base and J lost 4 bases. Germline V gives CDR1 LNHDA, CDR2 SQIVND (reference sequence). The CDR3 covers 16 residues.

V is TRBV6-5 and J is TRBJ2-3; the D gene is possibly TRBD2 (7 bases). V dropped 6 bases and J dropped 2 bases, with 12 bases sitting between them. The CDR3 is 14 amino acids. Germline CDR1 and CDR2: MNHEY and SVGAGI. Here the CDR3 DNA reads TGTGCCAGCAGGGGGGGGGCCTACACAGATACGCAGTATTTT. Translated: CASRGGAYTDTQYF.

The chain employs TRBV7-3 and TRBJ1-3, with 9 bases identical to TRBD1. V lost 5 bases, J lost 3 bases, and 5 bases stayed unmatched. This CDR3 comprises 15 residues. Germline V lookup: CDR1 SGHTA, CDR2 FQGTGA. CDR3 in amino acids: CASSLGTGIGNTIYF. The CDR3, as DNA: TGTGCCAGCAGCCTAGGGACAGGGATTGGAAACACCATATATTTT.

The sample holds a few counts of this clone. V gene TRBV2 combines with J gene TRBJ2-3; D call uncertain. Germline assignment: CDR1 SNHLY and CDR2 FYNNEI. Trimming pared 8 bases from V and 6 bases from J, leaving 9 bases between. The CDR3 is made up of 11 amino acids. The CDR3 sequence is CASCYVDTQYF. The DNA for the CDR3 is TGTGCCAGCTGTTATGTGGATACGCAGTATTTT.

This chain uses TRBV4-3 with TRBJ2-4; 7 nucleotides line up with TRBD1. CDR1 is LGHNA and CDR2 is YSLEER in the germline V gene. With 1 base clipped from V and 3 bases from J, the junction kept 3 bases outside the gene matches. The CDR3 is made up of 15 amino acids. In nucleotides, the CDR3 is TGCGCCAGCAGCCAAGGAGACAGGGTCAAAAACATTCAGTACTTC. Its protein product is CASSQGDRVKNIQYF.

The chain couples TRBV4-3 to TRBJ2-2; 7 bases match TRBD1. CDR1 and CDR2 from the germline V gene are LGHNA and YSLEER. CDR3 length equals 16 residues. J lost 1 base, V lost 1 base, and 3 bases had no gene match. CDR3 region: CASSQGPGGNTGELFF. The CDR3 region has the DNA TGCGCCAGCAGCCAAGGTCCAGGGGGGAACACCGGGGAGCTGTTTTTT.

The count of this clone is one. The V call is TRBV13, the J call TRBJ1-1, with TRBD1 identical over 8 bases. The junction had 4 bases not matched to a gene; V was cut back by 5 bases and J by 5 bases. Germline V gene data show CDR1 as PRHDT and CDR2 as FYEKMQ (reference sequence). This CDR3 is built from 13 residues. CDR3 sequence: CASSRDRGTEAFF. The CDR3 nucleotides read TGTGCCAGCAGCCGAGACAGGGGAACTGAAGCTTTCTTT.

V is TRBV27 and J is TRBJ1-6; 9 nucleotides agree with TRBD1. V gave up 5 bases and J gave up 12 bases; unmatched junction bases: 11. The germline V gene has CDR1 MNHEY and CDR2 SMNVEV (reference sequence). The CDR3 runs to 15 residues. The CDR3 DNA is TGTGCCAGCAGTCTCACCCGGGACAGGGAGGTACCCCTCCACTTT. It specifies CASSLTRDREVPLHF.

The J gene is TRBJ1-5, the V gene TRBV4-1; 8 bases map to TRBD1. CDR1 is MGHRA, CDR2 YSYEKL, per germline. The CDR3 spans 15 residues. Germline trimming cut 0 bases from V and 5 bases from J; bases unmatched to any gene: 3. DNA of the CDR3: TGCGCCAGCAGCCAAGATGACAGGGGATATCAGCCCCAGCATTTT. Protein product: CASSQDDRGYQPQHF.

The gene calls are TRBV7-6 and TRBJ2-7; D unresolved. This CDR3 is 11 amino acids long. CDR1 is SGHVS, CDR2 FNYEAQ, per germline. Trimming removed 3 bases at V and 6 bases at J, with 6 bases between. CDR3 protein: CASSFPPEQYF. The DNA for the CDR3 is TGTGCCAGCAGCTTCCCTCCCGAGCAGTACTTC.

This clone was seen just once. The V and J genes are TRBV4-2 and TRBJ2-7, with 9 bases lining up with TRBD1. Per the germline V gene, CDR1 is LGHNA and CDR2 is YNFKEQ. The J segment lost 4 bases and the V segment lost 4 bases, leaving 2 bases of the junction unmatched. This CDR3 spans 13 amino acids. CDR3 in DNA: TGTGCCAGCAGCCGGGACAGGGTGTACGAGCAGTACTTC. This translates into CASSRDRVYEQYF.